A selection of T cell receptor beta chains follows, all from one sample in a study of cytomegalovirus exposure and HLA in healthy donors. Repertoires were generated with immunoSEQ multiplex PCR, while TCRdb's copy carries only in-frame clones and drops some. The profile shows 60,000 to 90,000 clones, 70% of them singletons. The sequenced material came from PBMCs. These receptors were obtained from a woman in her forties or fifties in good health and CMV-seropositive. CDR3s include the opening cysteine and the closing phenylalanine or tryptophan. D genes are given only for firm matches. Size is stated for part of the rows, as once, few or many counts, or as a class when the clone is expanded.

D: TRBD2
V: TRBV28
J: TRBJ2-2
length: 15
size: -
CDR3: CASSTGGGPPGELFF
DNA: TGTGCCAGCAGCACCGGCGGGGGGCCGCCCGGGGAGCTGTTTTTT

D: TRBD2
V: TRBV4-3
J: TRBJ2-1
length: 16
size: -
CDR3: CASSQWAGGLGNEQFF
DNA: TGCGCCAGCAGCCAATGGGCGGGGGGGCTAGGTAATGAGCAGTTCTTC

D: -
V: TRBV27
J: TRBJ2-7
length: 13
size: -
CDR3: CASSLGISYEQYF
DNA: TGTGCCAGCAGTTTGGGCATCTCCTACGAGCAGTACTTC

D: -
V: TRBV5-1
J: TRBJ2-1
length: 15
size: -
CDR3: CASSSGSGSYNEQFF
DNA: TGCGCCAGCAGCTCAGGGTCAGGCTCCTACAATGAGCAGTTCTTC

D: -
V: TRBV7-2
J: TRBJ1-4
length: 12
size: -
CDR3: CASSLGREKLFF
DNA: TGTGCCAGCAGCTTAGGGAGGGAAAAACTGTTTTTT

D: -
V: TRBV6-1
J: TRBJ1-2
length: 15
size: -
CDR3: CASSARTAGNYGYTF
DNA: TGTGCCAGCAGTGCGAGGACAGCGGGAAACTATGGCTACACCTTC

D: -
V: TRBV19
J: TRBJ2-5
length: 13
size: -
CDR3: CASSLDRRGTQYF
DNA: TGTGCCAGTAGTTTGGACCGGCGGGGGACCCAGTACTTC

D: -
V: TRBV11-2
J: TRBJ1-2
length: 13
size: -
CDR3: CASSLGLSVGYTF
DNA: TGTGCCAGCAGCTTAGGTCTTAGTGTTGGCTACACCTTC

D: -
V: TRBV10-3
J: TRBJ1-6
length: 13
size: -
CDR3: CAIRDSTNSPLHF
DNA: TGTGCCATCAGGGACAGCACTAATTCACCCCTCCACTTT

D: -
V: TRBV9
J: TRBJ2-7
length: 14
size: -
CDR3: CASSEGVVSYEQYF
DNA: TGTGCCAGCAGCGAGGGGGTGGTCTCCTACGAGCAGTACTTC

D: TRBD1
V: TRBV14
J: TRBJ2-3
length: 18
size: few
CDR3: CASSQGDAWDRRTDTQYF
DNA: TGTGCCAGCAGCCAAGGCGACGCGTGGGACAGAAGAACAGATACGCAGTATTTT

D: -
V: TRBV11-2
J: TRBJ1-4
length: 16
size: few
CDR3: CASSFGGSTTNEKLFF
DNA: TGTGCCAGCAGCTTCGGCGGGTCGACAACTAATGAAAAACTGTTTTTT

D: -
V: TRBV2
J: TRBJ1-4
length: 12
size: -
CDR3: CASKRTHEKLFF
DNA: TGTGCCAGCAAACGGACTCATGAAAAACTGTTTTTT

D: -
V: TRBV11-3
J: TRBJ2-1
length: 15
size: -
CDR3: CASSLTGELGNEQFF
DNA: TGTGCCAGCAGCTTAACAGGCGAGCTAGGCAATGAGCAGTTCTTC

D: TRBD1
V: TRBV9
J: TRBJ2-7
length: 16
size: -
CDR3: CASSTIPGQGVYEQYF
DNA: TGTGCCAGCAGCACAATCCCGGGACAGGGGGTCTACGAGCAGTACTTC

D: -
V: TRBV28
J: TRBJ1-2
length: 13
size: -
CDR3: CASTIQGLGGYTF
DNA: TGTGCCAGCACCATACAGGGTCTGGGGGGCTACACCTTC

D: -
V: TRBV6-5
J: TRBJ1-6
length: 14
size: -
CDR3: CASSSGTYNSPLHF
DNA: TGTGCCAGCAGTTCCGGGACCTATAATTCACCCCTCCACTTT

D: TRBD2
V: TRBV7-8
J: TRBJ2-5
length: 17
size: few
CDR3: CASSLAGLAGVQETQYF
DNA: TGTGCCAGCAGCTTAGCGGGCCTAGCGGGCGTCCAAGAGACCCAGTACTTC

D: TRBD1
V: TRBV5-1
J: TRBJ1-4
length: 14
size: once
CDR3: CASRETGGREKLFF
DNA: TGCGCCAGCCGGGAGACAGGGGGACGGGAAAAACTGTTTTTT

D: TRBD1
V: TRBV6-5
J: TRBJ1-2
length: 15
size: -
CDR3: CASSSPGQLNYGYTF
DNA: TGTGCCAGCAGTTCCCCGGGACAGCTGAACTATGGCTACACCTTC

D: -
V: TRBV4-3
J: TRBJ1-3
length: 14
size: -
CDR3: CASSSTGFGDTIYF
DNA: TGCGCCAGCAGCTCAACAGGGTTCGGAGACACCATATATTTT